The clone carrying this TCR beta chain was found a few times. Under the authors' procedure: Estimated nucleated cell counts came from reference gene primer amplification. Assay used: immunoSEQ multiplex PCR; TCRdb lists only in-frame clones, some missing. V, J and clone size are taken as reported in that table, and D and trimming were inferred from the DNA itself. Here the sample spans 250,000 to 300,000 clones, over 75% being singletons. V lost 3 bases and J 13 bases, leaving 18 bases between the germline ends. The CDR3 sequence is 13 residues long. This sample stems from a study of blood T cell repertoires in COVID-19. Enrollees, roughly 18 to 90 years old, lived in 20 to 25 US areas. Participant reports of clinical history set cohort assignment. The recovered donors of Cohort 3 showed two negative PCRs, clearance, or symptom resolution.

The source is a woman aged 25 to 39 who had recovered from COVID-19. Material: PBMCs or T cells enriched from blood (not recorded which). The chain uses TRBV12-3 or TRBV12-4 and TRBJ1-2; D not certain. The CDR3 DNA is TGTGCCAGCAGTTTGGATTCCAGGATCGGTTTCACCTTC. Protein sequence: CASSLDSRIGFTF.